This T cell receptor beta chain was recorded in a study of blood T cells in healthy people across ages. A sample-barcoded 5' primer and a J-beta primer mix were used in a second PCR of roughly 6 to 12 cycles. Each of the cDNA molecules was tagged by a template-switch adaptor with 12 random nucleotides. MiXCR, applied by TCRdb to the 5' RACE reads, yields one record per CDR3 protein. The table records 650,000 to 700,000 distinct CDR3 sequences, roughly 32% of them present only once. General observations from the study: Unknown CMV status may confound age-related changes in expanded clones. Among T cells, TCR beta diversity per million cells dropped roughly linearly as age rose.

This clonotype has ten or more counts. Antigen: not known. The receptor was derived from a woman of 80 years or more in good health. Sequencing was performed on blood.

The CDR3 is CAISDGQLNTEAFF. In DNA, the CDR3 is TGTGCCATCAGTGATGGGCAGCTGAACACTGAAGCTTTCTTT. V is TRBV10-3 and J is TRBJ1-1; D gene unclear. V dropped 3 bases and J dropped 0 bases, with 8 bases sitting between them. The CDR3 is 14 residues long. Germline V gene lookup returns CDR1 ENHRY and CDR2 SYGVKD.